This T cell receptor beta chain is from a study of T cell responses to AZD1222 COVID-19 vaccine (dated by TCRdb to the early 2020s). Broadly, across the study: A total of 233 trial participants underwent TCR sequencing, of whom about 210 received two doses of AZD1222 and about 26 received two doses of the MenACWY control vaccine. Trial participants were enrolled by age into 18-55, 56-69 and 70-plus year subgroups, with roughly 160, 29 and 62 TCR-sequenced participants respectively.

The V end loses 4 bases and the J end loses 2 bases, and a stretch of 14 bases separates them. The CDR1 and CDR2 encoded by the germline V gene are SGDLS and YYNGEE. Spanning cysteine to phenylalanine, the CDR3 consists of 15 amino acids. The sequence is cut down to CDR3 DNA, 45 bases in frame from base 1. The CDR3 regions of human TCRbeta chains were subjected to immunosequencing. The original pipeline was this. TCRs in the repertoires were matched against a reference library of SARS-CoV-2-specific TCRs that had been generated with the MIRA antigen-specificity platform. Breadth meant the fraction of unique TCRs that were SARS-CoV-2-associated, whereas depth meant the fraction of total T cells that were SARS-CoV-2-associated. Using the MIRA data, each spike-specific TCR was assigned both to the spike region to which the TCR was reactive and to a CD4 or CD8 class. Log10-transformed breadth and depth values were compared by one-way ANOVA with Sidak's multiple comparisons tests. The immuneACCESS repertoire file appears here via TCRdb, limited to in-frame rearrangements. These files lack a portion of the clones; in checked studies, under half of the deficit traces to unresolved V genes, and the cause of the others is not known. That table is the source of V, J and clone size, and D and trimming were worked out from the DNA. A total of 140,000 to 150,000 clones appear in this sample, 85% to 90% of them only once. The top ten constitute around 5.1% of the sample.

The full study reports these points: The 56-69-year group was small, and its depth increase did not reach significance, likely because of low power. Spike-specific TCR breadth and depth rose significantly after two AZD1222 doses compared with day 0 and with MenACWY recipients. Nearly half of unique spike-specific TCRs reportedly recognized epitopes outside regions mutated in the B.1.351 and B.1.1.7 variants. The vaccine-associated CD4 TCRs covered the entire spike protein, and the dominant responses fell in regions 160-218 and 743-854. Participants were mostly white British and included more females than males, and it was suggested by the authors that clonal diversity may have been underestimated. Conclusions about previously exposed vaccinees are limited, since just five to seven AZD1222 recipients were seropositive for SARS-CoV-2 at baseline. No day 14 peak-response samples were available, so repertoires were characterized only after the peak T cell response.

The time point label on this specimen signifies: about 28 days (+/-7) after the second vaccine dose. AZD1222 recipients whose second dose came at about 4 weeks and those whose second dose came at about 12 weeks were combined into one group, since spike-specific TCR depth and breadth did not differ between the two schedules. Vaccinee samples came from UK trials COV001 and COV002, including a single-blind randomized controlled phase 2/3 trial of AZD1222 (ChAdOx1 nCoV-19) in healthy adults. For TCRbeta chain sequencing, PBMC samples were collected from trial participants at day 0 and at day 28 after the second dose. Worth noting for this clone: No antigen is known for it. No base-level quality is on record; no much larger clone is a single base apart.

This TCR derives from an adult who received the AZD1222 COVID-19 vaccine. The V gene is TRBV9 and the J gene is TRBJ2-3; the D segment might be TRBD1 or TRBD2, since each matches 6 bases. Material: peripheral blood, obtained 28 days after the second AZD1222 dose. The CDR3 region: CASSTGGGSTDTQYF. The base sequence is TGTGCCAGCAGCACCGGAGGGGGGTCCACAGATACGCAGTATTTT.